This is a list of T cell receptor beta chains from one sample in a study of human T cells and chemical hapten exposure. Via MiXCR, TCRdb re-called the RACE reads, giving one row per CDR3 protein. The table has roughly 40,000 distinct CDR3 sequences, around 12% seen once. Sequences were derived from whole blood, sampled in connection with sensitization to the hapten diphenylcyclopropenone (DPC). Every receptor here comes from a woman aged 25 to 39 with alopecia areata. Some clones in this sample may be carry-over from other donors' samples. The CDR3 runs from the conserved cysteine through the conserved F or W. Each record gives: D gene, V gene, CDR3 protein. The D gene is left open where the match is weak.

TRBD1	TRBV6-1	CASRVKRTGVIDNEQFF
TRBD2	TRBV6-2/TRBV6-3	CASLPIGEGHYEQYF
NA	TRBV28	CASRETGPSSYEQYF
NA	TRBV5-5	CASSRAGPEGYTF
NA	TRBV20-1	CSARTSFGGYEQYF
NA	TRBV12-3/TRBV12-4	CASSLTSLNTGELFF
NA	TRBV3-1	CASSHGNTIYF
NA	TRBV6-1	CASSERRETQYF
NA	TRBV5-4	CASSLAGAYQETQYF
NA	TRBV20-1	CSARGSRTGNTIYF
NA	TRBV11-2	CASSAGPLYEQYF